This T cell receptor (beta chain) came from a study of T cell responses to AZD1222 COVID-19 vaccine. Overall study findings and caveats: Repertoires were obtained solely post-peak T cell response. The sample set comprised mostly white British donors with more females, and clonal diversity was possibly underestimated. Baseline antibody screening turned up just a handful of seropositive AZD1222 recipients. The span of vaccine-associated CD4 TCRs extended across spike, with dominance at 160-218 and 743-854.

Generated by immunoSEQ multiplex PCR, the TCRdb table keeps only in-frame clones and is missing some. This sample has about 130,000 clones; just under 95% occur once, and the top ten carry approximately 7%. With regard to this clone: Its antigen is undetermined.

V lost 4 bases, J lost 3 bases, and 20 bases lay in between. The CDR3 is 17 residues long. This TCR came from an adult who received the AZD1222 COVID-19 vaccine. The chain carries TRBV5-3 and TRBJ2-1; D is unresolved. TRBV5-3 is treated as an ORF (open reading frame) with a function not yet certain. Sequencing used peripheral blood, obtained 28 days after the second AZD1222 dose. This chain's CDR3 is CARSTTAAGRLYNEQFF. CDR3 coding DNA: TGTGCCAGAAGCACCACCGCAGCCGGTCGCCTCTACAATGAGCAGTTCTTC.